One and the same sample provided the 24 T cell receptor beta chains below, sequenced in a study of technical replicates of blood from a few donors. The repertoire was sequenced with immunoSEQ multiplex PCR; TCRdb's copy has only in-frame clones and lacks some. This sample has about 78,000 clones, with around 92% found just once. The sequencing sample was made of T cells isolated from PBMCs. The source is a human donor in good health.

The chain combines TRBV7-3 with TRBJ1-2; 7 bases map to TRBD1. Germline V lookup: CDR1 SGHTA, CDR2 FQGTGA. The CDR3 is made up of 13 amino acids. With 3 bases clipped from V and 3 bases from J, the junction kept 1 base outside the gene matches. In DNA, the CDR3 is TGTGCCAGCAGCTTCAGGGGGGACTATGGCTACACCTTC. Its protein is CASSFRGDYGYTF.

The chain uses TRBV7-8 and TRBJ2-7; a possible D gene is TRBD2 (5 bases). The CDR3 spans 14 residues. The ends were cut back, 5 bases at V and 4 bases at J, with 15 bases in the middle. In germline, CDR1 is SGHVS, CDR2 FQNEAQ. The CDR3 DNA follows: TGTGCCAGCAGCAGCAACGGACTTTTTTACGAGCAGTACTTC. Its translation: CASSSNGLFYEQYF.

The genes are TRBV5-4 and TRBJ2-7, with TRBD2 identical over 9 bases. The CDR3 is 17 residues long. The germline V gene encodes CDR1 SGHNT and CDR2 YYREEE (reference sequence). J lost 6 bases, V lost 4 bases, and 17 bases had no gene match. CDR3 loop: CASSRPHSGSLKGEQYF. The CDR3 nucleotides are TGTGCCAGCAGCCGACCACATAGCGGGAGCCTAAAGGGCGAGCAGTACTTC.

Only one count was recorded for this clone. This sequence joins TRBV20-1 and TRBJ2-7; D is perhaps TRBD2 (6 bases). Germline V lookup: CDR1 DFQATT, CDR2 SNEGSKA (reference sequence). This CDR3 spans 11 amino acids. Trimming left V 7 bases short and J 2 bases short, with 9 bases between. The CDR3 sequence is CSVGEAYEQYF. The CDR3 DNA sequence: TGCAGTGTGGGGGAGGCCTACGAGCAGTACTTC.

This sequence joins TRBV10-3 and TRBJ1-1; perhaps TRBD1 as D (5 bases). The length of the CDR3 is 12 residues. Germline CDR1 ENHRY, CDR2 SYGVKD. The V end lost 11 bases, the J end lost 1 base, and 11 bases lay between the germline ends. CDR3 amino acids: CAVHTGNTEAFF. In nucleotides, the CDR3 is TGTGCCGTCCATACAGGGAACACTGAAGCTTTCTTT.

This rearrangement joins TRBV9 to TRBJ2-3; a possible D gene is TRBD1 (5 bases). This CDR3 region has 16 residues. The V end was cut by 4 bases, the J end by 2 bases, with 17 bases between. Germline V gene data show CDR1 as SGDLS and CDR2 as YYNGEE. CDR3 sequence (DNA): TGTGCCAGCAGCTCCCGACTCGACAGCAACACAGATACGCAGTATTTT. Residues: CASSSRLDSNTDTQYF.

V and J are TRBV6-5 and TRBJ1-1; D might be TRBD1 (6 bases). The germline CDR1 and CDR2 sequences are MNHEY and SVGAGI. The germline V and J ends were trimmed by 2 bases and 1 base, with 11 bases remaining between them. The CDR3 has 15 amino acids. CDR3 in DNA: TGTGCCAGCAGTTACAATAGACAGGAGAACACTGAAGCTTTCTTT. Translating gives CASSYNRQENTEAFF.

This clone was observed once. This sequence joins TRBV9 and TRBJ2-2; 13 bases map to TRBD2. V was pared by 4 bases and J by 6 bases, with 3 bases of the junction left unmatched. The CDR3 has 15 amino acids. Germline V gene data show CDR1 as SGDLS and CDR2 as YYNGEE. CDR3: CASSPGLAGAGELFF. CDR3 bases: TGTGCCAGCAGCCCTGGACTAGCGGGAGCCGGGGAGCTGTTTTTT.

CDR3 in DNA: TGTGCCAGCAGTTTACGACAGGGGTGGGAGCAGTACTTC. It specifies CASSLRQGWEQYF. V gene TRBV27 combines with J gene TRBJ2-7, with 8 bases identical to TRBD1. V was clipped by 2 bases and J by 7 bases; unmatched bases: 4. CDR1 is MNHEY, CDR2 SMNVEV, per germline (reference sequence). The CDR3 covers 13 residues.

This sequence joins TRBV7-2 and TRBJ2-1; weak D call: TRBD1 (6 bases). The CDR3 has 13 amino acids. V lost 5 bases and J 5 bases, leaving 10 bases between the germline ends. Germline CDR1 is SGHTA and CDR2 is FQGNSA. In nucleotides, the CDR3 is TGTGCCAGCAGCACGGGACATAACAATGAGCAGTTCTTC. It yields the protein CASSTGHNNEQFF.

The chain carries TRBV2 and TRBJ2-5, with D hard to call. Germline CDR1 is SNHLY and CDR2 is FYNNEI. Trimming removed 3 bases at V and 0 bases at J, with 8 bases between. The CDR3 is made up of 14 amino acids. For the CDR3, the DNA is TGTGCCAGCAGTGACGCATACTACCAAGAGACCCAGTACTTC. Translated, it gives CASSDAYYQETQYF.

CDR3 loop: CASSLGWPGVSGELFF. DNA for the CDR3: TGTGCCAGCAGCTTAGGTTGGCCAGGGGTCAGCGGGGAGCTGTTTTTT. The chain carries TRBV7-9 and TRBJ2-2; D perhaps matches TRBD1 (6 bases). V lost 1 base, J lost 7 bases, and 16 bases lay in between. CDR3 length: 16 residues. CDR1 and CDR2 from the germline V gene are SEHNR and FQNEAQ (reference sequence). Looking up the rest from reference TRBV7-9 and TRBJ2-2 gives the full variable domain: DTGVSQNPRHKITKRGQNVTFRCDPISEHNRLYWYRQTLGQGPEFLTYFQNEAQLEKSRLLSDRFSAERPKGSFSTLEIQRTEQGDSAMYLCASSLGWPGVSGELFFGEGSRLTVL.

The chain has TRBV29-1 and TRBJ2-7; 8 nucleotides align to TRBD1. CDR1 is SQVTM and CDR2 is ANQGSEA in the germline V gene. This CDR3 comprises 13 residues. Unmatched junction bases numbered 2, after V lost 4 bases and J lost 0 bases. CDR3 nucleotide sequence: TGCAGCGTTGGGACAGGGAACTCCTACGAGCAGTACTTC. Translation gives CSVGTGNSYEQYF.

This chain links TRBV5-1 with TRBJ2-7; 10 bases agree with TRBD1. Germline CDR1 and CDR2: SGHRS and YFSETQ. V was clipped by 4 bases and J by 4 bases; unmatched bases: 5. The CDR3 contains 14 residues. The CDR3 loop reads CASSLGTGAYEQYF. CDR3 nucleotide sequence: TGCGCCAGCAGCCTCGGGACAGGGGCATACGAGCAGTACTTC.

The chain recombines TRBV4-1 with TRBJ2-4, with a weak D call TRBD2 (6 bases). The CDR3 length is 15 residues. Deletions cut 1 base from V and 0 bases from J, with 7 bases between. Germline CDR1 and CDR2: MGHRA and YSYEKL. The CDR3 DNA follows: TGCGCCAGCAGCCAAGGGGGGGAAGCCAAAAACATTCAGTACTTC. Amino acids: CASSQGGEAKNIQYF.

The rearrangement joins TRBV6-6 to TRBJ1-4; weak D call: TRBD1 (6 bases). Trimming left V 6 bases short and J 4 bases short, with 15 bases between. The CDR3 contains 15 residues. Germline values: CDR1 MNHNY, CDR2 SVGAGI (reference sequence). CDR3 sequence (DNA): TGTGCCAGCAGCCCATACAGGGCCGGTAATGAAAAACTGTTTTTT. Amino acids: CASSPYRAGNEKLFF.

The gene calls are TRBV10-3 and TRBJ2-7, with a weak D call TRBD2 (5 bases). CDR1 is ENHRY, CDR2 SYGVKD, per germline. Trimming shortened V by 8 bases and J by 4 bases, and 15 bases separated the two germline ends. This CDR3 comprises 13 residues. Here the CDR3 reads CAILEAARYEQYF. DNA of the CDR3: TGTGCCATCCTGGAGGCAGCTCGGTACGAGCAGTACTTC.

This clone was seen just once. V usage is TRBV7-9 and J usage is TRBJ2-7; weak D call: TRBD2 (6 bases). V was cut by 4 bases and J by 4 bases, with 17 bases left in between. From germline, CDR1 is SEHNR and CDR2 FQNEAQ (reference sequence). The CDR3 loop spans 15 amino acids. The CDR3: CASSSGAGSSYEQYF. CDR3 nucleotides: TGTGCCAGCAGCTCGGGTGCGGGGTCATCATACGAGCAGTACTTC.

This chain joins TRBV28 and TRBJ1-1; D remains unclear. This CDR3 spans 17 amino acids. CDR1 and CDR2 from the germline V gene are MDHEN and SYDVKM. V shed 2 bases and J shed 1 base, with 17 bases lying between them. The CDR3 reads CASSLISRYLGNTEAFF. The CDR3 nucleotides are TGTGCCAGCAGTTTAATATCTAGGTACTTGGGGAACACTGAAGCTTTCTTT.

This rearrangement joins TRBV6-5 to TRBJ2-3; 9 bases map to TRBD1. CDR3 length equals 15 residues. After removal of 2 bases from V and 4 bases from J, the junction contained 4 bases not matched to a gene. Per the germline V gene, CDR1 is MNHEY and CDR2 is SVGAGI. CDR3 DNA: TGTGCCAGCAGTTACGGGGGGGACAGGGCAGATACGCAGTATTTT. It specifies CASSYGGDRADTQYF.

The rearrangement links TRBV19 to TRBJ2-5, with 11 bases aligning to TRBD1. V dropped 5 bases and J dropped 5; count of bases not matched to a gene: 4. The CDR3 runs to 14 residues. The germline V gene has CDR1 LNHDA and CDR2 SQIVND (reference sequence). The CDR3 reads CASSGQGARETQYF. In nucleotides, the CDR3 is TGTGCCAGTAGTGGACAGGGGGCAAGGGAGACCCAGTACTTC.

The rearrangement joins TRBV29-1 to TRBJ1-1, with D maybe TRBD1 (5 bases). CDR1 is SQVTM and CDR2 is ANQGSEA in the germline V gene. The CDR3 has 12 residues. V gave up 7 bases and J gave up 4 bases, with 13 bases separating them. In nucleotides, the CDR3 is TGCAGCGGGGGCGTGAGTGTCACTGAAGCTTTCTTT. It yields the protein CSGGVSVTEAFF.

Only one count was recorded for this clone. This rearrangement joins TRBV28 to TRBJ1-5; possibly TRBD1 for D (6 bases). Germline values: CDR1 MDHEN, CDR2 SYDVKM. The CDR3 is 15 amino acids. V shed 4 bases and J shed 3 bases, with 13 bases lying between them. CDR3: CASSSPDRINQPQHF. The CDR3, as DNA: TGTGCCAGCAGTTCCCCGGACAGAATCAATCAGCCCCAGCATTTT.

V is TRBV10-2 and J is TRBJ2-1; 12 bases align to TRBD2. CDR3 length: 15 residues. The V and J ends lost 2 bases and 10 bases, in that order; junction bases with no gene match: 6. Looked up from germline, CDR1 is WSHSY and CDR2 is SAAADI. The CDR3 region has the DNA TGCGCCAGCAGTGAGGCTAGCGGGAGGGGAGAGGAGCAGTTCTTC. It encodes CASSEASGRGEEQFF.